This T cell receptor beta chain derives from a study of human T cells and chemical hapten exposure. The V and J ends lost 4 bases and 3 bases respectively, with 10 bases between them. The CDR3 spans 13 residues. Broader study findings: Among expanded TCRs, significantly more large CDR3 similarity clusters formed than among controls.

Points on this clonotype: Its antigen is undetermined.

TCRdb re-derived calls from the RACE reads in MiXCR, one entry per CDR3 protein. Altogether more than 75,000 distinct CDR3 sequences are present, roughly 9.1% being singletons, with the ten largest covering less than 4.5%. Indicated time point: pre-sensitization, week 0. The treatment: therapeutic diphenylcyclopropenone sensitization with weekly scalp DPC. The chain is built from TRBV12-3 or TRBV12-4 and TRBJ2-7, with D hard to call. This clonotype was sampled from a woman aged 40 to 50 with alopecia areata. Some clones in this sample may be carry-over from other donors' samples. The source material was whole blood, sampled in connection with sensitization to the hapten diphenylcyclopropenone (DPC). CDR3 sequence reads: CASSSEMGYEQYF. The DNA of the CDR3 is TGTGCCAGCAGTTCAGAGATGGGCTACGAGCAGTACTTC.